This section outlines one T cell receptor beta chain sequence together with its context. Its specificity is unknown. CDR1 is MDHEN, CDR2 SYDVKM, per germline. This CDR3 is built from 15 residues. The data were obtained in a study of post-analysis software for immune sequencing data. Findings and caveats of the study: Relative to controls, patients had roughly five TRBV segments at higher frequency, with TRBV5-6, TRBV5-1 and TRBV20-1 among these.

Unique molecular identifiers were present in the TCR beta cDNA libraries. A single record per CDR3 protein comes from TCRdb applying MiXCR to the PCR reads. Of about 820,000 distinct CDR3 sequences listed, about 57% were seen once; the top ten hold roughly 4.4%. This chain uses TRBV28 with TRBJ2-5; 10 nucleotides agree with TRBD1. The last part of the DNA fits TRBJ2-7 better; the J call may be wrong. The sequencing input was blood. This sequence was found in a girl aged 10 to 17 with multiple sclerosis. CDR3 loop: CASRGSGTGAYEQYF. CDR3 DNA: TGTGCCAGCAGAGGCTCCGGGACAGGGGCCTACGAGCAGTACTTC.